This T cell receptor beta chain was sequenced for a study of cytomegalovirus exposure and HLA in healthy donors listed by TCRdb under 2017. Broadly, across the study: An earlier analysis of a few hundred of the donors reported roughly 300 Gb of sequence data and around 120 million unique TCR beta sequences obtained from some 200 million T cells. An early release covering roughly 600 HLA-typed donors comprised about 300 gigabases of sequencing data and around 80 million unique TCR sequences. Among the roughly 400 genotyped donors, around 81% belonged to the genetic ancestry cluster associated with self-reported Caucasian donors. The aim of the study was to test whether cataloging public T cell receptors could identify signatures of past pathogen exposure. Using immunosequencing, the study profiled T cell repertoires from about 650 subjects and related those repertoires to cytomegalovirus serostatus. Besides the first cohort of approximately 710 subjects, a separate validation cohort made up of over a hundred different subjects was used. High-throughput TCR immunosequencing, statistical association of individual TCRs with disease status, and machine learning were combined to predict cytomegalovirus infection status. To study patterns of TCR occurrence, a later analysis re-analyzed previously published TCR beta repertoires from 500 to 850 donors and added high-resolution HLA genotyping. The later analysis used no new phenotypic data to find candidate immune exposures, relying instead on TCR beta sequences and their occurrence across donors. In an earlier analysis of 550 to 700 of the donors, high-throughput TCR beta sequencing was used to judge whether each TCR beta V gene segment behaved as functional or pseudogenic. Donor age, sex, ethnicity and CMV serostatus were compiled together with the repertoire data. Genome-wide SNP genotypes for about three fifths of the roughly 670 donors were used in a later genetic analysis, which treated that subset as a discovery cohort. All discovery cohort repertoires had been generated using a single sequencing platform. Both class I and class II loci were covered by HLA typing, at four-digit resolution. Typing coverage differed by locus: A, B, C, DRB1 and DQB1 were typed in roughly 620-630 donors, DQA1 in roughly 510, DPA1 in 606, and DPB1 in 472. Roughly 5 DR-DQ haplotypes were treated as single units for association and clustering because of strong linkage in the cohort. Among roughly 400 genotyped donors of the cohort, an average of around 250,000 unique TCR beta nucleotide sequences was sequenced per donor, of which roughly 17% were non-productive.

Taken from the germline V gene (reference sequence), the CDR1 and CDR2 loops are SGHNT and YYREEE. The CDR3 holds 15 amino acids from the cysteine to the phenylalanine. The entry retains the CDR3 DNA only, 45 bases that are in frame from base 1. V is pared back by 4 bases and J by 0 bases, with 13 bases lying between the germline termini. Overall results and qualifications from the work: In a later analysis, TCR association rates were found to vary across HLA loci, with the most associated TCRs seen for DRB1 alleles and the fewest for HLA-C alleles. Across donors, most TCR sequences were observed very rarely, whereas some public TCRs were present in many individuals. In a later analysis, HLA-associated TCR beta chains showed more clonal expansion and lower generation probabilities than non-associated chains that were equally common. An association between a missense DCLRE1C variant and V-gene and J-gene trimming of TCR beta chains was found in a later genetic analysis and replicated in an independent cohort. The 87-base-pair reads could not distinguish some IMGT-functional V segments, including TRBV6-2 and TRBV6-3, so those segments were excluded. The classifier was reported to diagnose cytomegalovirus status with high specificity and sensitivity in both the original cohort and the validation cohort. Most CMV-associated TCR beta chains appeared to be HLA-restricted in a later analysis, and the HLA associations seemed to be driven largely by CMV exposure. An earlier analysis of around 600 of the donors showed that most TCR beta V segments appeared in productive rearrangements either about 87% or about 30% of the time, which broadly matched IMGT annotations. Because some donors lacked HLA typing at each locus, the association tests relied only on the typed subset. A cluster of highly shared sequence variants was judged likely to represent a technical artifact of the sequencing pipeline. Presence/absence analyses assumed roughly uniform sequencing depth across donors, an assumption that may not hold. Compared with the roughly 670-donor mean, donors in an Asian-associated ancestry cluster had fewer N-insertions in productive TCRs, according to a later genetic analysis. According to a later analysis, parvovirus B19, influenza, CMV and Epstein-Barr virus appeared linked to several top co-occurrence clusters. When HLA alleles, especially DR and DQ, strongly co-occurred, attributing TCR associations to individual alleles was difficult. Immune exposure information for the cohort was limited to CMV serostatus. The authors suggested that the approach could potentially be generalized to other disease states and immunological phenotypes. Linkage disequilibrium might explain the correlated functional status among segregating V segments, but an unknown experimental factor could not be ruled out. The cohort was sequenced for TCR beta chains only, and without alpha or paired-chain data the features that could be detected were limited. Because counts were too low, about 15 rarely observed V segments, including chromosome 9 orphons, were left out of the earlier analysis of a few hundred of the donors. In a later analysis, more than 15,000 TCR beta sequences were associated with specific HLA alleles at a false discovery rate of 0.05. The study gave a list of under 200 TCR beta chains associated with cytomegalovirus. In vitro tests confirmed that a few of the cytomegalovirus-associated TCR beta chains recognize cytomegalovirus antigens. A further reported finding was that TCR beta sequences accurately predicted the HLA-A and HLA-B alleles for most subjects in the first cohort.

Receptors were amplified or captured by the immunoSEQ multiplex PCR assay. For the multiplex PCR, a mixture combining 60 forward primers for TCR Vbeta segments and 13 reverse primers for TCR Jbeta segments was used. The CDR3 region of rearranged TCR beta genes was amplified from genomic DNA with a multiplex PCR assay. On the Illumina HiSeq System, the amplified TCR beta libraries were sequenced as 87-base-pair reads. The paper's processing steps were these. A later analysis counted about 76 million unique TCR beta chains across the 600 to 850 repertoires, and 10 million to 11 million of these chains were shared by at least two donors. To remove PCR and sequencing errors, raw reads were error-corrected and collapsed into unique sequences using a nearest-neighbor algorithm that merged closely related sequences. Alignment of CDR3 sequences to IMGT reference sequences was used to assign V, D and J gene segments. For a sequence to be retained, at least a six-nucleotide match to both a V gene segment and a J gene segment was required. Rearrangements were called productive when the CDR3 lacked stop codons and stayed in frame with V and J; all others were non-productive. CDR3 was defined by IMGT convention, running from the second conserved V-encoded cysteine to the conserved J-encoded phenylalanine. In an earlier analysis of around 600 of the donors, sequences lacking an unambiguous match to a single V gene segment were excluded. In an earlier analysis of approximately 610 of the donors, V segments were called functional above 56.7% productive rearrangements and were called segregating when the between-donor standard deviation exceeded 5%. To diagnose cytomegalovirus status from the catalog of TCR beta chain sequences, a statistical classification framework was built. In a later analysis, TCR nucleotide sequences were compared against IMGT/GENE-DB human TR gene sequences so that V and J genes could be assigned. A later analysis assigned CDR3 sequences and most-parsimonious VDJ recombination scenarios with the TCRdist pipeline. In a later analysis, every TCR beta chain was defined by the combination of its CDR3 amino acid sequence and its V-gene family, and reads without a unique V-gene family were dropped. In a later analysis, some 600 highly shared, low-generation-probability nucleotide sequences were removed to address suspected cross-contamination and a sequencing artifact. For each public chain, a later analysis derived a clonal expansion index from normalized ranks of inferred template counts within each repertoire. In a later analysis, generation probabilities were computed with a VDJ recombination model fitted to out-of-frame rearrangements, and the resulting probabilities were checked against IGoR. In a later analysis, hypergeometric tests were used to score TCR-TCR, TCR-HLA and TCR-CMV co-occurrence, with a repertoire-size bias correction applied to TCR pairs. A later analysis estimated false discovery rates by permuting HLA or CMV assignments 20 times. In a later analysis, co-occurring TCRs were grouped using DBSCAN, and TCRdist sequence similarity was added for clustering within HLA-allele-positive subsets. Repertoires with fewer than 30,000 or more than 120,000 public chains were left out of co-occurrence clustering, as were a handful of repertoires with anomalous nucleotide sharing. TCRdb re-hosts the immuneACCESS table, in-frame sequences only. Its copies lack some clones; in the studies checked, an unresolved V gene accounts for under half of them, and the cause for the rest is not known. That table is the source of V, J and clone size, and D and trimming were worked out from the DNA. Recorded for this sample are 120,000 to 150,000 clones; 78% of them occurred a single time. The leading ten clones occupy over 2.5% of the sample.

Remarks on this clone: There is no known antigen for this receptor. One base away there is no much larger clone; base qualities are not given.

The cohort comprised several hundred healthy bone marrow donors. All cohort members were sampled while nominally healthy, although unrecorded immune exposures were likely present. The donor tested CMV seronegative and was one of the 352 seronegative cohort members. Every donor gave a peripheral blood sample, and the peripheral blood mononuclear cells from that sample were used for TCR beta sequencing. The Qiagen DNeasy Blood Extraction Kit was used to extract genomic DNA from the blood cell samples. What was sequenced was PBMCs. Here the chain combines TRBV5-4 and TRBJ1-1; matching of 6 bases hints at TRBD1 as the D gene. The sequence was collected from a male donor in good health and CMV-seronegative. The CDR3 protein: CASSVGTLMNTEAFF. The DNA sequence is TGTGCCAGCAGCGTCGGGACACTCATGAACACTGAAGCTTTCTTT.